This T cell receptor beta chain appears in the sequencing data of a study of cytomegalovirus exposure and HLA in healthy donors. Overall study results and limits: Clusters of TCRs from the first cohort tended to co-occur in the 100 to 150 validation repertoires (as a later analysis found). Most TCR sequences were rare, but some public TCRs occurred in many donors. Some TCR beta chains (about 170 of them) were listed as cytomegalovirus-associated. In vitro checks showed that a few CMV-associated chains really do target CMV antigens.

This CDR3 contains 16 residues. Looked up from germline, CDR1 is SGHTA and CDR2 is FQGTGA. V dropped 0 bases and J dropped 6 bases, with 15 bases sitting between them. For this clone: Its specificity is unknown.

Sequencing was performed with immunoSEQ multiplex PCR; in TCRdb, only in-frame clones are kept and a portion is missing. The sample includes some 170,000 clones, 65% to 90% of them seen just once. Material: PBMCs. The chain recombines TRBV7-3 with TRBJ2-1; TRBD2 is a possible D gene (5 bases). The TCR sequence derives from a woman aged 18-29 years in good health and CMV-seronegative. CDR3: CASSLTAGGGGNEQFF. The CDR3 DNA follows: TGTGCCAGCAGCTTAACGGCAGGAGGCGGAGGCAATGAGCAGTTCTTC.